This is a list of T cell receptor beta chains from one sample in a study of blood T cell repertoires in COVID-19. Clones were read by immunoSEQ multiplex PCR, and TCRdb kept only the in-frame ones, dropping some. This sample carries some 240,000 clones, 84% of them seen once, and the ten largest clones take roughly 10%. What was sequenced was peripheral blood. These receptors were obtained from a man aged 45-65 years with active or convalescent COVID-19. The CDR3 runs from the conserved cysteine through the conserved F or W. A D gene is named only where the DNA matches it firmly. Clone size is shown for a subset of rows, as once, few, many or a class of expanded clone.

V gene	D gene	clone size	J gene	CDR3 DNA	CDR3 protein
TRBV18	TRBD1	-	TRBJ1-5	TGTGCCAGCTCCCAACCCGGGACAGGGGATCAGCCCCAGCATTTT	CASSQPGTGDQPQHF
TRBV7-9	TRBD2	-	TRBJ2-1	TGTGCCAGCAGCTTAGGCCTCGGGACTAGCGGGAGGAATGAGCAGTTCTTC	CASSLGLGTSGRNEQFF
TRBV6-5	-	-	TRBJ1-3	TGTGCCACCACTAGACCCGTAGGAAACACCATATATTTT	CATTRPVGNTIYF
TRBV18	-	-	TRBJ1-1	TGTGCCAGCTCACTCCGGGGGACGAACACTGAAGCTTTCTTT	CASSLRGTNTEAFF
TRBV3-1/TRBV3-2	-	-	TRBJ2-7	TGTGCCAGCAGCCAAGTGTCTGAGCAGTACTTC	CASSQVSEQYF
TRBV19	TRBD1	-	TRBJ1-2	TGTGCCAGTAGCCGGGGACAGGTCTATGGCTACACCTTC	CASSRGQVYGYTF
TRBV7-8	TRBD1	-	TRBJ2-1	TGTGCCAGCAGAAAGGGGGCCTCCTACAATGAGCAGTTCTTC	CASRKGASYNEQFF
TRBV2	TRBD2	-	TRBJ2-2	TGTGCCAGCACCTGGGGAGGGTCACGAACCGGGGAGCTGTTTTTT	CASTWGGSRTGELFF
TRBV5-1	-	once	TRBJ2-3	TGCGCCAGCAGCTTGGCCGGCGGTCCGAGTGCAGATACGCAGTATTTT	CASSLAGGPSADTQYF
TRBV2	TRBD1	-	TRBJ1-2	TGTGCCAGCAGCCGGGACAGGGAAAACTATGGCTACACCTTC	CASSRDRENYGYTF
TRBV11-2	TRBD2	once	TRBJ2-7	TGTGCCAGCAGCTTTTTAGCGGGAGGGTTCCACGAGCAGTACTTC	CASSFLAGGFHEQYF
TRBV28	-	-	TRBJ1-1	TGTGCCAGCCAGGGTACAATGAACACTGAAGCTTTCTTT	CASQGTMNTEAFF
TRBV15	-	-	TRBJ2-5	TGTGCCACCAGCAGAGCGCTCGGGACAAGACAAGAGACCCAGTACTTC	CATSRALGTRQETQYF
TRBV4-1	-	-	TRBJ1-5	TGCGCCAGCAGCCGGGCACAGGGTGTTCGACAGCCCCAGCATTTT	CASSRAQGVRQPQHF
TRBV12-3/TRBV12-4	-	-	TRBJ2-1	TGTGCCAGCAGTTTAGAGCGGTACAATGAGCAGTTCTTC	CASSLERYNEQFF
TRBV4-1	TRBD1	-	TRBJ1-4	TGCGCCAGCAGCCCGCGACAGGGCGATGAAAAACTGTTTTTT	CASSPRQGDEKLFF